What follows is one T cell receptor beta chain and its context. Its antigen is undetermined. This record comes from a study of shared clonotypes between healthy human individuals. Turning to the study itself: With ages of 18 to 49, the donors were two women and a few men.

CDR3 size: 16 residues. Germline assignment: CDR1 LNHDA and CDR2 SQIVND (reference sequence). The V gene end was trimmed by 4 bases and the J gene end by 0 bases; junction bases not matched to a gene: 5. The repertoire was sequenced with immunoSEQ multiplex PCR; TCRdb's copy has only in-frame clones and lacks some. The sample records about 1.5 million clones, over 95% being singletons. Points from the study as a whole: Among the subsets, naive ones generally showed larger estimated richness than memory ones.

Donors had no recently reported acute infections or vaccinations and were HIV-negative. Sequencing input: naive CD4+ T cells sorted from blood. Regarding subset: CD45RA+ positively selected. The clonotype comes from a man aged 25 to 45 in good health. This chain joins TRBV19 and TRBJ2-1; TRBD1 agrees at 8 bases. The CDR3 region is CASSNRQGSSYNEQFF. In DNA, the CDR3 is TGTGCCAGTAGTAACCGACAGGGGAGCTCCTACAATGAGCAGTTCTTC.